The TCR beta chain under discussion was sequenced for a study of naive CD8 T cells in extremely preterm neonates listed by TCRdb under 2017. Background on the whole study: The abstract gives the adult participants' age range as 25-50 years, whereas the methods give 20-50 years. Sorted naive CD8+ T cells from four age groups (extremely preterm neonates, term neonates, young children and adults) were used in the study to compare TCRbeta CDR3 repertoires. Study-wide conclusions, independent of this receptor: To track T cell development within individuals, the authors urged prospective longitudinal studies of preterm and term neonates. Preterm neonates had significantly lower iChao1 richness than all other age groups (p < 0.05) and an even clone distribution, indicating a less rich repertoire. The proportion of shared CDR3 nucleotide sequences was higher in preterm neonates (2.7%) than in term neonates (approximately 0.4%), young children (about 0.03%) and adults (0.01%). Preterm CDR3s were shorter, with fewer N additions and less junctional trimming, and were closer to germline than those of older groups. A small sample size and variable productive template counts among preterm samples were noted by the authors as limitations.

A two-step, bias-controlled multiplex PCR was used to amplify TCRbeta CDR3 regions from genomic DNA. Primers specific for every TRBV and TRBJ gene segment were included in the multiplex PCR. The immunoSEQ Assay was used to generate TCRbeta repertoire data. The authors processed their data as follows. To merge closely related sequences, reads went through filtering and clustering using a relative-frequency ratio and a modified nearest-neighbor algorithm. V, D and J gene assignments for CDR3 sequences followed IMGT annotation. Template counts were quantified against synthetic TCR CDR3 analog sequences and normalized for PCR amplification bias. Only unique productive sequences, defined as in-frame CDR3 sequences without stop codons, were included in the analyses. Clonality, defined as 1 minus Pielou's evenness, and iChao1 richness were computed with the immunoSEQ Analyzer software. Statistical tests were run in JMP, with either Student's t-test or a non-parametric test chosen according to Shapiro-Wilk normality results. TCRdb carries this immuneACCESS record with in-frame sequences only. Its versions omit some clonotypes, under half of them owing to an unresolved V gene in the studies checked, with the rest unexplained. Clonal size and the V and J genes are those of that table, whereas D and trimming came from the DNA. This sample is represented by 5,000 to 6,500 clones; just under 97% of them were singletons. Together, the top ten hold about 0.4% of the sample.

V is pruned by 8 bases and J by 6 bases, leaving 21 bases of the junction without a gene match. The CDR3 runs 18 residues from the cysteine to the phenylalanine. Just CDR3 DNA is preserved here, 54 bases in frame from base 1. CDR1 is given as SGHVS and CDR2 as FQNEAQ, both from the germline V gene. Points on this clone: Its antigen specificity is not known. Qualities for individual bases were not recorded, and no much larger clone is one base off.

The peripheral blood donors were five healthy children aged about 16-60 months who were having elective routine surgery, plus five healthy nonsmoking adults. A FACSAria III cell sorter was used to sort live, Annexin V-negative naive CD8+ T cells (CD3+CD8+CD45RA+CCR7+). Between roughly 17,000 and 110,000 naive CD8+ T cells were sorted per sample. Mononuclear cells were isolated from diluted blood by Ficoll-Paque density gradient centrifugation. Before sorting, mononuclear cells were cryopreserved in 10% DMSO with 90% FBS and kept in long-term storage at -150 degrees C. Annexin V and antibodies against CD3, CD8, CCR7 and CD45RA were used to stain the thawed cells. Genomic DNA was extracted from snap-frozen sorted cell pellets with the DNeasy Blood and Tissue Kit.

Sequenced sample: naive CD8+ T cells from blood. The chain uses TRBV7-8 and TRBJ2-3, and TRBD2 matches 9 of the central bases. The sequence came from a human donor in good health. The nucleotide sequence reads as follows: TGTGCCAGCTACTGGGGGCGGGAGGGCCTTACCAAGGGGGATACGCAGTATTTT. This sequence encodes CASYWGREGLTKGDTQYF.